Each of the 14 T cell receptor beta chains below was sequenced from the same sample in a study of metastatic and nonmetastatic thyroid tumors. TCRdb reassembled clones from the PCR reads with MiXCR. Here the sample spans about 27,000 clones, about 15% being singletons. Prior to thyroid surgery, none of the patients had received any treatment. Sequenced: blood. These receptors all come from a male donor with papillary thyroid cancer or a benign thyroid nodule (not recorded which). Some clones in this sample may be carry-over from other donors' samples.

This chain uses TRBV7-6 with TRBJ2-7; TRBD1 matches 10 bases. CDR1 is SGHVS and CDR2 is FNYEAQ in the germline V gene. V lost 1 base and J lost 6; bases outside the gene matches: 6. This CDR3 is built from 15 residues. CDR3 nucleotide sequence: TGTGCCAGCAGCTTAGGGTCCGGGACAGGGGTCGAGCAGTACTTC. Amino acid sequence: CASSLGSGTGVEQYF.

This clone was recorded many times. The chain joins TRBV10-1 to TRBJ2-1; possible D gene TRBD2, 5 bases. V gave up 0 bases and J gave up 14 bases, with 17 bases separating them. Per the germline V gene, CDR1 is WNHNN and CDR2 is SYGVQD (reference sequence). The CDR3 sequence is 14 residues long. The CDR3 sequence is CASSESGRDSEKFF. The CDR3, as DNA: TGCGCCAGCAGTGAGTCGGGCCGTGATAGCGAAAAGTTCTTC.

There are many counts of this clone. The chain uses TRBV30 and TRBJ2-3; D remains ambiguous. This CDR3 has 15 amino acids. Trimming cost V 0 bases and J 1 base, with 11 bases left between them. The germline gives CDR1 GTSNPN, CDR2 SVGIG (reference sequence). Written as DNA, the CDR3 is TGTGCCTGGAGTGTACGGATACCTCGCACAGATACGCAGTATTTT. Its translation: CAWSVRIPRTDTQYF.

This clone was observed a handful of times. Since a much larger clone is just one base distant, this may be a read error. V gene TRBV28 combines with J gene TRBJ1-5, with TRBD1 as a possible D gene (5 bases). The germline CDR1 and CDR2 sequences are MDHEN and SYDVKM. The CDR3 runs 18 residues. DNA for the CDR3: TGTTCCAGCAGTTTAAGCCTGACGGCGGGGGTTAGCAATCAGCCCCAGCACTTT. It is translated as CSSSLSLTAGVSNQPQHF.

This clone was picked up a small number of times. This chain connects TRBV5-1 to TRBJ1-2; TRBD1 agrees at 12 bases. The V gene's germline CDR1 is SGHRS and CDR2 YFSETQ. V was pared by 0 bases and J by 13 bases, with 4 bases of the junction left unmatched. CDR3 length equals 13 residues. The CDR3 DNA is TGCGCCAGCAGCTTGGGGGACAGGGGGCGCCTCACCTTC. It specifies CASSLGDRGRLTF.

At least ten counts were recorded for this clone. The chain links TRBV27 to TRBJ2-1; TRBD2 aligns across 8 bases. The CDR3 contains 16 residues. In germline, CDR1 is MNHEY, CDR2 SMNVEV (reference sequence). Germline trimming cut 3 bases from V and 3 bases from J; bases unmatched to any gene: 7. CDR3 amino acids: CASSFGGADFYNEQFF. The DNA for the CDR3 is TGTGCCAGCAGTTTCGGGGGGGCTGATTTCTACAATGAGCAGTTCTTC.

This clone was recorded many times. J is TRBJ2-1 and V is TRBV19, with 9 bases identical to TRBD1. V lost 3 bases to trimming and J lost 7 bases; unmatched junction nucleotides: 7. The CDR3 spans 15 residues. Germline loops: CDR1 LNHDA, CDR2 SQIVND (reference sequence). The CDR3 DNA reads TGTGCCAGTAGTATTTCACAGGGGGCGAGAAATGAGCAGTTCTTC. The encoded protein is CASSISQGARNEQFF.

This rearrangement joins TRBV5-6 to TRBJ2-3; D is unclear. The CDR3 is 12 residues long. V was trimmed by 1 base and J by 10 bases, leaving 10 bases between them. In germline, CDR1 is SGHDT, CDR2 YYEEEE. The CDR3 bases are TGTGCCAGCAGCTTGTTTCCCACCGCGCAGTATTTT. The encoded protein is CASSLFPTAQYF.

This clone was seen repeatedly, ten times or more. The rearrangement joins TRBV2 to TRBJ2-7; tentative D call: TRBD2 (8 bases). The germline V and J ends were trimmed by 1 base and 0 bases, with 22 bases remaining between them. CDR1 and CDR2 from the germline V gene are SNHLY and FYNNEI. This CDR3 has 19 residues. CDR3 amino acids: CASSEGGTAGTRNSYEQYF. CDR3 in DNA: TGTGCCAGCAGTGAAGGGGGGACAGCAGGGACTAGAAACTCCTACGAGCAGTACTTC.

This clone was seen ten or more times. J is TRBJ2-5 and V is TRBV29-1; D gene uncertain. There are 13 residues in the CDR3. V lost 2 bases, J lost 5 bases, and 12 bases lay in between. CDR1 is SQVTM and CDR2 is ANQGSEA in the germline V gene. For the CDR3, the DNA is TGCAGCGTTGAAAGTGGGTCCAGGGAGACCCAGTACTTC. Protein sequence: CSVESGSRETQYF.

This clone was observed a handful of times. The V and J genes are TRBV6-4 and TRBJ1-1, with a weak D call TRBD1 (6 bases). Germline assignment: CDR1 MRHNA and CDR2 SNTAGT. This CDR3 is built from 13 residues. Trimming left V 10 bases short and J 6 bases short, with 18 bases between. CDR3 in DNA: TGTGCCATCAACCGGGACACGGTGGCTGAAGCTTTCTTT. This sequence encodes CAINRDTVAEAFF.

At least ten counts were recorded for this clone. The chain has TRBV4-2 and TRBJ1-3; D remains unclear. The CDR3 has 15 amino acids. Germline V gene lookup returns CDR1 LGHNA and CDR2 YNFKEQ. The germline V and J ends were trimmed by 1 base and 4 bases, with 11 bases remaining between them. This CDR3 is CASSQGSGHGNTIYF. CDR3 DNA sequence: TGTGCCAGCAGCCAAGGCTCAGGCCACGGAAACACCATATATTTT.

This clone has a single count. Lacking the conserved final phenylalanine or tryptophan, this CDR3 likely reflects a read error. The DNA is omitted, as the CDR3 cannot be located on it reliably, and the CDR3 follows TCRdb's listing. The rearrangement uses TRBV7-6 and TRBJ2-7; no DNA check was done on the table's D call, TRBD2. Germline CDR1 is SGHVS and CDR2 is FNYEAQ. Inclusive of both ends, the CDR3 amounts to 10 amino acids. The CDR3 here is CASSLQSSLG.

This clone was seen repeatedly, ten times or more. The chain is built from TRBV12-3 or TRBV12-4 and TRBJ1-5; D perhaps matches TRBD1 (5 bases). Trimming removed 7 bases at V and 0 bases at J, with 10 bases between. The CDR3 covers 14 residues. The CDR3 DNA sequence: TGTGCCAGCACCGGGGCAAATAGCAATCAGCCCCAGCATTTT. Its protein is CASTGANSNQPQHF.